What follows are 27 T cell receptor beta chains derived from one specimen sequenced in a study of radiation and T cells in renal cell carcinoma. TCRdb's table, derived via immunoSEQ multiplex PCR, lists solely in-frame clones and lacks some. Altogether about 83,000 clones are present, approximately 82% being singletons, with the ten largest covering more than 2%. As to time point: blood 4 weeks post-SBRT, at nephrectomy. The treatment: 15 Gy SBRT to primary tumor, nephrectomy 4 weeks later. The source was blood, collected from a patient whose treatment included radiotherapy and nephrectomy. The receptors shown here come from a woman aged 60 to 75 with renal cell carcinoma.

V is TRBV19 and J is TRBJ2-3; the match to TRBD2 covers 7 bases. Germline V lookup: CDR1 LNHDA, CDR2 SQIVND (reference sequence). Trimming took 5 bases from V and 4 from J; bases not matched to a gene: 3. The CDR3 consists of 13 residues. The CDR3 here is CASSGEGADTQYF. CDR3 sequence (DNA): TGTGCCAGTAGTGGGGAGGGTGCAGATACGCAGTATTTT.

This rearrangement joins TRBV7-2 to TRBJ1-2; no firm D call. Germline CDR1 SGHTA, CDR2 FQGNSA. V was shortened by 5 bases and J by 0 bases, with 16 bases between the two germline ends. This CDR3 contains 16 residues. CDR3: CASSGRLGSSNYGYTF. As DNA, the CDR3 is TGTGCCAGCAGCGGCCGCTTGGGATCCTCTAACTATGGCTACACCTTC.

The chain carries TRBV6-5 and TRBJ1-1, with 9 positions matching TRBD1. CDR3 length: 16 residues. Germline CDR1 is MNHEY and CDR2 is SVGAGI. The V and J ends lost 4 bases and 5 bases, in that order; junction bases with no gene match: 11. The CDR3 here is CASSSPSGTGRTEAFF. The CDR3 nucleotides are TGTGCCAGCAGTTCTCCCTCCGGGACAGGGAGGACTGAAGCTTTCTTT.

As for this clone: The junction departs from the called germline gene at one end, perhaps through a read error. V is TRBV30 and J is TRBJ1-1, with 7 bases identical to TRBD1. The germline V gene has CDR1 GTSNPN and CDR2 SVGIG (reference sequence). This CDR3 spans 13 amino acids. CDR3 nucleotides: TGCCGCAGGGACAGCGTAGAGGACACTGAAGCTTTCTTT. It codes for CRRDSVEDTEAFF.

This clone was detected only a few times. The J gene is TRBJ2-1, the V gene TRBV19, with 10 bases fitting TRBD2. V lost 7 bases and J lost 6; bases outside the gene matches: 6. This CDR3 region has 14 residues. Germline V gene sequence: CDR1 LNHDA, CDR2 SQIVND (reference sequence). In DNA, the CDR3 is TGTGCCAGTACCGGGCTAGCGGGGGCCAATGAGCAGTTCTTC. Protein product: CASTGLAGANEQFF.

The chain has TRBV5-1 and TRBJ2-5; TRBD1 might be the D (6 bases). The CDR3 has 14 amino acids. Germline-derived CDR1 and CDR2 are SGHRS and YFSETQ. Trimming cost V 0 bases and J 5 bases, with 11 bases left between them. CDR3 DNA sequence: TGCGCCAGCAGCTTGGCCCCAGGGGAGGAGACCCAGTACTTC. Its translation is CASSLAPGEETQYF.

This rearrangement joins TRBV28 to TRBJ1-2, with 7 bases fitting TRBD1. The V gene's germline CDR1 is MDHEN and CDR2 SYDVKM. After removal of 4 bases from V and 8 bases from J, the junction contained 7 bases not matched to a gene. The CDR3 has 13 residues. The CDR3: CASSYGQARGYTF. Written as DNA, the CDR3 is TGTGCCAGCAGTTACGGACAGGCGAGGGGCTACACCTTC.

This rearrangement joins TRBV7-9 to TRBJ1-1; 10 positions agree with TRBD1. Per the germline V gene, CDR1 is SEHNR and CDR2 is FQNEAQ (reference sequence). V lost 6 bases and J lost 5; bases outside the gene matches: 12. The CDR3 runs to 16 residues. The CDR3 nucleotides are TGTGCCAGCAGACCAATACCGGGACAGGGGAATACTGAAGCTTTCTTT. Protein: CASRPIPGQGNTEAFF.

The chain carries TRBV13 and TRBJ1-2, with TRBD1 matching over 7 bases. V lost 5 bases and J lost 4; bases outside the gene matches: 4. CDR3 length: 13 residues. In germline, CDR1 is PRHDT, CDR2 FYEKMQ (reference sequence). The CDR3 here is CASSPRDSYGYTF. The CDR3 DNA reads as TGTGCCAGCAGCCCCCGGGACAGCTATGGCTACACCTTC.

The chain carries TRBV28 and TRBJ2-1, with TRBD2 identical over 8 bases. CDR1 MDHEN and CDR2 SYDVKM come from the germline V gene. V shed 8 bases, J shed 8 bases, and the junction held 14 bases outside the gene matches. The CDR3 runs to 15 residues. The CDR3 sequence: CASLYGGAQIHEQFF. CDR3 DNA sequence: TGTGCCAGCCTATACGGGGGGGCCCAAATCCATGAGCAGTTCTTC.

The V call is TRBV18, the J call TRBJ1-1; D ambiguous. The V and J ends lost 8 bases and 3 bases respectively, with 13 bases between them. The length of the CDR3 is 13 residues. Germline CDR1 and CDR2: KGHSH and LQKENI. CDR3 residues: CASTLGRDTEAFF. CDR3 nucleotide sequence: TGTGCCAGCACCTTGGGCCGGGACACTGAAGCTTTCTTT.

The V and J genes are TRBV5-1 and TRBJ2-1; no firm D call. Trimming cost V 4 bases and J 6 bases, with 20 bases left between them. Germline V lookup: CDR1 SGHRS, CDR2 YFSETQ. The CDR3 has 16 residues. The CDR3 coding sequence is TGCGCCAGCAGCCCCCAACACGACTTAGGACGCAATGAGCAGTTCTTC. Protein: CASSPQHDLGRNEQFF.

V is TRBV19 and J is TRBJ2-3; TRBD1 agrees at 7 bases. Per the germline V gene, CDR1 is LNHDA and CDR2 is SQIVND (reference sequence). Trimming cost V 5 bases and J 11 bases; bases outside gene matches: 16. The CDR3 is 15 residues long. CDR3 region: CASSQLSETGSGQYF. CDR3 DNA sequence: TGTGCCAGTAGTCAACTCTCCGAGACAGGGTCTGGGCAGTATTTT.

This clone was seen only a few times. This CDR3 is CASSLMGLANEKLFF. For the CDR3, the DNA is TGTGCCAGCAGTTTAATGGGGCTGGCTAATGAAAAACTGTTTTTT. The genes are TRBV28 and TRBJ1-4; maybe TRBD1 (5 bases). V was shortened by 2 bases and J by 3 bases, with 10 bases between the two germline ends. From germline, CDR1 is MDHEN and CDR2 SYDVKM. This CDR3 is built from 15 residues. Full variable domain (missing parts from reference TRBV28 and TRBJ1-4): DVKVTQSSRYLVKRTGEKVFLECVQDMDHENMFWYRQDPGLGLRLIYFSYDVKMKEKGDIPEGYSVSREKKERFSLILESASTNQTSMYLCASSLMGLANEKLFFGSGTQLSVL.

This chain links TRBV27 with TRBJ2-1; TRBD2 matches 8 bases. The CDR3 runs to 15 residues. Germline loops: CDR1 MNHEY, CDR2 SMNVEV (reference sequence). Losses at the gene ends were 3 bases for V and 6 bases for J; bases not matched to a gene: 7. The CDR3 sequence is CASSLLAGGLNEQFF. The CDR3 coding sequence is TGTGCCAGCAGTTTGTTGGCGGGAGGTCTCAATGAGCAGTTCTTC.

V is TRBV9 and J is TRBJ2-4; 12 bases map to TRBD2. With 8 bases clipped from V and 0 bases from J, the junction kept 12 bases outside the gene matches. The V gene's germline CDR1 is SGDLS and CDR2 YYNGEE. The CDR3 runs to 18 residues. The CDR3 DNA is TGTGCCAGACGAAAACTAGCGGGGGGAGATCTAGCCAAAAACATTCAGTACTTC. As protein: CARRKLAGGDLAKNIQYF.

J is TRBJ2-1 and V is TRBV15, with a tentative D call TRBD2 (5 bases). The V gene's germline CDR1 is LNHNV and CDR2 YYDKDF (reference sequence). This CDR3 contains 16 residues. V lost 0 bases and J 10 bases, leaving 19 bases between the germline ends. The CDR3 reads CATSRDTAVMGEEQFF. DNA of the CDR3: TGTGCCACCAGCAGAGATACAGCGGTGATGGGTGAAGAGCAGTTCTTC.

CDR3 protein: CASSVVGGNTGELFF. In DNA, the CDR3 is TGTGCCAGCAGCGTAGTTGGGGGCAACACCGGGGAGCTGTTTTTT. This rearrangement joins TRBV9 to TRBJ2-2; D is perhaps TRBD1 (6 bases). The CDR3 runs to 15 residues. V was pared by 0 bases and J by 2 bases, with 8 bases between. Germline V gene sequence: CDR1 SGDLS, CDR2 YYNGEE.

This chain links TRBV18 with TRBJ2-7; 12 bases line up with TRBD2. This CDR3 contains 16 residues. V lost 5 bases to trimming and J lost 4 bases; unmatched junction nucleotides: 9. Per germline, CDR1 KGHSH and CDR2 LQKENI. CDR3 sequence (DNA): TGTGCCAGCTCATCAGGACTAGCGGGAATTTCTTACGAGCAGTACTTC. Residues: CASSSGLAGISYEQYF.

This sequence joins TRBV15 and TRBJ1-3, with 7 bases identical to TRBD1. The CDR3 consists of 15 residues. The V gene end was trimmed by 3 bases and the J gene end by 2 bases; junction bases not matched to a gene: 4. The V gene's germline CDR1 is LNHNV and CDR2 YYDKDF (reference sequence). The DNA for the CDR3 is TGTGCCACCAGCAGTGACAGGGTTACTGGAAACACCATATATTTT. Its protein is CATSSDRVTGNTIYF.

The chain carries TRBV27 and TRBJ1-5, with TRBD1 as a possible D gene (5 bases). Germline V gene lookup returns CDR1 MNHEY and CDR2 SMNVEV (reference sequence). The CDR3 is made up of 14 amino acids. V was cut by 1 base and J by 7 bases, with 11 bases left in between. This CDR3 is CASSLLGGLQPQHF. As DNA, the CDR3 is TGTGCCAGCAGTTTATTGGGGGGGTTACAGCCCCAGCATTTT.

V is TRBV5-6 and J is TRBJ1-2; D may be TRBD1 (6 bases). Germline V gene lookup returns CDR1 SGHDT and CDR2 YYEEEE. This CDR3 is built from 14 residues. V was cut by 6 bases and J by 3 bases, with 15 bases left in between. CDR3 DNA: TGTGCCAGCACCCGAGGGACACTGTACTATGGCTACACCTTC. It codes for CASTRGTLYYGYTF.

CDR3 sequence reads: CASSWTSVRGDTQYF. Written as DNA, the CDR3 is TGTGCCAGCAGTTGGACTAGCGTCCGGGGAGATACGCAGTATTTT. The chain joins TRBV6-6 to TRBJ2-3, with TRBD2 identical over 9 bases. The length of the CDR3 is 15 residues. In germline, CDR1 is MNHNY, CDR2 SVGAGI (reference sequence). J gave up 5 bases and V 4 bases, and 7 bases lay outside the gene matches.

The J gene is TRBJ1-1, the V gene TRBV19; tentative D call: TRBD1 (5 bases). The V gene lost 3 bases and the J gene lost 7 bases, with 12 bases spanning the gap. Germline CDR1 reads LNHDA; CDR2 reads SQIVND (reference sequence). The CDR3 consists of 13 residues. In DNA, the CDR3 is TGTGCCAGTAGTATTGCACAGGTGGGTGAAGCTTTCTTT. Residues: CASSIAQVGEAFF.

The J gene is TRBJ2-3, the V gene TRBV5-1; D is possibly TRBD1 (5 bases). Trimming removed 5 bases from V and 3 bases from J, with 13 bases in between. The germline gives CDR1 SGHRS, CDR2 YFSETQ. This CDR3 is 14 amino acids long. Written as DNA, the CDR3 is TGCGCCAGCAGGATTCAACAGGAGACAGATACGCAGTATTTT. Protein sequence: CASRIQQETDTQYF.

This clone has a single count. CDR3 loop: CASDWEGQGGYTF. Written as DNA, the CDR3 is TGTGCCAGCGATTGGGAGGGACAGGGAGGCTACACCTTC. V gene TRBV2 combines with J gene TRBJ1-2, with 9 positions matching TRBD1. This CDR3 has 13 amino acids. Germline V gene data show CDR1 as SNHLY and CDR2 as FYNNEI. Germline trimming cut 8 bases from V and 8 bases from J; bases unmatched to any gene: 9.

This chain joins TRBV5-1 and TRBJ2-7, with 7 positions matching TRBD1. The CDR3 loop spans 12 amino acids. With V trimmed by 3 bases and J by 6 bases, 3 bases remained unmatched. The germline V gene has CDR1 SGHRS and CDR2 YFSETQ. The CDR3 protein is CASSSDRFEQYF. CDR3 DNA: TGCGCCAGCAGCTCGGACAGGTTCGAGCAGTACTTC.